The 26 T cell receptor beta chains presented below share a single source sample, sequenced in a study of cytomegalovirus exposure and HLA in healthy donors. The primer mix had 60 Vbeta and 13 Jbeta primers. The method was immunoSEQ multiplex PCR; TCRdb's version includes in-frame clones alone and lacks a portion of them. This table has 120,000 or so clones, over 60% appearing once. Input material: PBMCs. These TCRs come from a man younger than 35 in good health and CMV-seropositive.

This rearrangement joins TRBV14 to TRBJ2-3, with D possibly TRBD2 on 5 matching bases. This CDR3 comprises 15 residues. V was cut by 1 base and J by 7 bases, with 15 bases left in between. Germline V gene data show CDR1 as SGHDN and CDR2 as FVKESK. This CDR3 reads CASSQGGRVRHTQYF. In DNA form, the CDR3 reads TGTGCCAGCAGCCAAGGAGGGAGAGTGAGACATACGCAGTATTTT.

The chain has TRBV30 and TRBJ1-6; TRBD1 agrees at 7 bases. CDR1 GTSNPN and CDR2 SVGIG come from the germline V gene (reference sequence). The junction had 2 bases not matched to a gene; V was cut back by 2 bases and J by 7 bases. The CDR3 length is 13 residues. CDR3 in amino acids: CAWSQTGNSPLHF. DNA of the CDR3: TGTGCCTGGAGTCAGACAGGGAATTCACCCCTCCACTTT. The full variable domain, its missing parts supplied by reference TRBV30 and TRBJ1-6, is SQTIHQWPATLVQPVGSPLSLECTVEGTSNPNLYWYRQAAGRGLQLLFYSVGIGQISSEVPQNLSASRPQDRQFILSSKKLLLSDSGFYLCAWSQTGNSPLHFGNGTRLTVT.

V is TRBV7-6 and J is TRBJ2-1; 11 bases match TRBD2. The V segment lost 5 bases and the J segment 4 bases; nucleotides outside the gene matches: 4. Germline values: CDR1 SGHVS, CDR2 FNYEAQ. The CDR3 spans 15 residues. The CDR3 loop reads CASSPGTSGYNEQFF. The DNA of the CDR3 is TGTGCCAGCAGCCCCGGGACTAGCGGTTACAATGAGCAGTTCTTC.

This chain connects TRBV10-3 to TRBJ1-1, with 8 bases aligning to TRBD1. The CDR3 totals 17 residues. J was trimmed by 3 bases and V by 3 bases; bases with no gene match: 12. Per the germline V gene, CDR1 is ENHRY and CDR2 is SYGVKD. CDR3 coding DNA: TGTGCCATCAGTGAAGGGGAGGACAGGGTCAGGTACACTGAAGCTTTCTTT. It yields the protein CAISEGEDRVRYTEAFF.

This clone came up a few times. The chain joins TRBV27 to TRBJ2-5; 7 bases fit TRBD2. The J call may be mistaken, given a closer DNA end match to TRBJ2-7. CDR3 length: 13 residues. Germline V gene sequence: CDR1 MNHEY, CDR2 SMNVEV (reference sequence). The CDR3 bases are TGTGCCAGCGCCAGAGCGGGATCCTACGAGCAGTACTTC. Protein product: CASARAGSYEQYF.

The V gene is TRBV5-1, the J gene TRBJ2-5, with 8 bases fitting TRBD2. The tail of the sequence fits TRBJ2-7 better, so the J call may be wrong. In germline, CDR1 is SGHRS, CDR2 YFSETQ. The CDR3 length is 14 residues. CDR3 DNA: TGCGCCAGCAGCTGGAGCGGGAGTAACCACGAGCAGTACTTC. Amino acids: CASSWSGSNHEQYF.

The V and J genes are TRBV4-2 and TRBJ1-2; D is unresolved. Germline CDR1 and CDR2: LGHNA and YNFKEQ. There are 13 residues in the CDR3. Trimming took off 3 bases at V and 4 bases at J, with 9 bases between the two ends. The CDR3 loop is CASSQGAVYGYTF. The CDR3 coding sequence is TGTGCCAGCAGCCAGGGAGCAGTCTATGGCTACACCTTC.

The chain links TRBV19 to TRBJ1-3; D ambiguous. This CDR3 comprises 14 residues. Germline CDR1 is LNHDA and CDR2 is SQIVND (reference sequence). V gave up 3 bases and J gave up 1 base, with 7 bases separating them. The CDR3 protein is CASSIGGSGNTIYF. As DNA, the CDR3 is TGTGCCAGTAGTATTGGAGGGTCTGGAAACACCATATATTTT.

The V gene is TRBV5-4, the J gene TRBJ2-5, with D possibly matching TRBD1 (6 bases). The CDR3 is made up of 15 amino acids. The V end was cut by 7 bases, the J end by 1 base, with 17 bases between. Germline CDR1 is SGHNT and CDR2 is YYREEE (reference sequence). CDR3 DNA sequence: TGTGCCAGCTCCTCGAGACAGGATTTCCAAGAGACCCAGTACTTC. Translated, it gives CASSSRQDFQETQYF.

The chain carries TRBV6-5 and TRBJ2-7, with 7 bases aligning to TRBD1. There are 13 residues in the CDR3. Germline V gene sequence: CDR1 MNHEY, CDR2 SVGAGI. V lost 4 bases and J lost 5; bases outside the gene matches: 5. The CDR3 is CASSWDRSNEQYF. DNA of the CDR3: TGTGCCAGCAGTTGGGACAGATCCAACGAGCAGTACTTC.

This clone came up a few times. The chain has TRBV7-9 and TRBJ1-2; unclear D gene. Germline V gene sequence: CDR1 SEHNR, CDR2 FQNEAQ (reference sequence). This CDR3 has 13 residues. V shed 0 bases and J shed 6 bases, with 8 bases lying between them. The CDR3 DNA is TGTGCCAGCAGCTTAGCGATGCGGGATGGCTACACCTTC. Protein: CASSLAMRDGYTF.

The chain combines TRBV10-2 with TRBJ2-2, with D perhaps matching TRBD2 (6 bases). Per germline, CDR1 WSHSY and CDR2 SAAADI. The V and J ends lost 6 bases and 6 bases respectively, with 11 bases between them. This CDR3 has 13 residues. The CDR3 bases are TGCGCCAGCAGCCGGGGGTTCGCCGGGGAGCTGTTTTTT. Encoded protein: CASSRGFAGELFF.

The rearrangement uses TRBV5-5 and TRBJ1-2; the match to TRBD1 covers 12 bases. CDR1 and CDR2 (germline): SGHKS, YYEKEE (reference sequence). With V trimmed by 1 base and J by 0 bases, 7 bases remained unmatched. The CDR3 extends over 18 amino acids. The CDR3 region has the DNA TGTGCCAGCAGCTTGTTTCTGGGACAGGGGGCGTCTAACTATGGCTACACCTTC. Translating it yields CASSLFLGQGASNYGYTF.

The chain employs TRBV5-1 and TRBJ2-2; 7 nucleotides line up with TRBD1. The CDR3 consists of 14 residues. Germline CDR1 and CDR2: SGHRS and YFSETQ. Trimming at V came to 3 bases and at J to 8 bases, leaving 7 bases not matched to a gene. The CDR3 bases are TGCGCCAGCAGCTCCGCAGGGGGTACGGGGGAGCTGTTTTTT. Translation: CASSSAGGTGELFF.

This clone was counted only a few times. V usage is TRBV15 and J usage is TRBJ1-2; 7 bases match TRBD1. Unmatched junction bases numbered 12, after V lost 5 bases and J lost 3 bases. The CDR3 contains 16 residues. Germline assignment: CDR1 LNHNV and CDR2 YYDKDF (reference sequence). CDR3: CATSEQTRGPYYGYTF. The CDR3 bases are TGTGCCACCAGCGAGCAGACTAGGGGGCCTTACTATGGCTACACCTTC.

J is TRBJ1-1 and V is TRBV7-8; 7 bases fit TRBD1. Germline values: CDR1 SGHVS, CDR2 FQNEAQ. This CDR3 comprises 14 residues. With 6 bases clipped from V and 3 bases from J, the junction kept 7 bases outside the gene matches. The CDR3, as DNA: TGTGCCAGCAGTCTATCAGGGGGGCACACTGAAGCTTTCTTT. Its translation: CASSLSGGHTEAFF.

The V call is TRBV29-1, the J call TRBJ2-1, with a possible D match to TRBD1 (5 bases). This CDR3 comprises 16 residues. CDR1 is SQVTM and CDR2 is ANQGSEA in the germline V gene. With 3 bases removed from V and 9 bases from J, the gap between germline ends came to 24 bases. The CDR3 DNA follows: TGCAGCGTTGAGGCAGGGTCTGTGTGGTCTACGGGTGAGCAGTTCTTC. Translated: CSVEAGSVWSTGEQFF.

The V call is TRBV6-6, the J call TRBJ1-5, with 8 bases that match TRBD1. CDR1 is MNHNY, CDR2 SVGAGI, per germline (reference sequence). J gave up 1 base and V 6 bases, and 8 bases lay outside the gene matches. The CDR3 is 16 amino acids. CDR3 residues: CASSQGGQGSNQPQHF. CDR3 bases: TGTGCCAGCAGCCAGGGTGGACAGGGCAGCAATCAGCCCCAGCATTTT.

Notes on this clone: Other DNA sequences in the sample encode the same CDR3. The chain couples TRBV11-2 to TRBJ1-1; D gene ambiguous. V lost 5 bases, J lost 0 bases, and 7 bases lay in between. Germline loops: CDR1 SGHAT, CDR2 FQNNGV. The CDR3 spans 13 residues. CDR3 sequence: CASSPQLNTEAFF. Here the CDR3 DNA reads TGTGCCAGCAGCCCTCAGTTGAACACTGAAGCTTTCTTT.

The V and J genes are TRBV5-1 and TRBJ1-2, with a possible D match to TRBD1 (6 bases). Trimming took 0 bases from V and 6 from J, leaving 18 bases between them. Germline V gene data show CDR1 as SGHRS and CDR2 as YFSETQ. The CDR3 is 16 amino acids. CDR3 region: CASSLAPEAGGNGYTF. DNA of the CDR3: TGCGCCAGCAGCTTGGCCCCAGAGGCGGGGGGCAATGGCTACACCTTC.

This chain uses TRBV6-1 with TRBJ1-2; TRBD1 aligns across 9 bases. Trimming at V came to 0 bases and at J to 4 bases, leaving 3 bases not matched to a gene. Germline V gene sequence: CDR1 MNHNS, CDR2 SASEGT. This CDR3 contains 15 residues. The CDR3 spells CASSEATGGVYGYTF. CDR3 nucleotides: TGTGCCAGCAGTGAAGCTACAGGGGGCGTCTATGGCTACACCTTC.

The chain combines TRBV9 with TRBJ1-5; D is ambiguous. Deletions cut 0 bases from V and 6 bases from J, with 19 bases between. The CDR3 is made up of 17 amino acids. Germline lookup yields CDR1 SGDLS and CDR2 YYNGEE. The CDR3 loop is CASSVGPQETVGQPQHF. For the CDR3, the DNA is TGTGCCAGCAGCGTAGGACCCCAGGAAACGGTTGGTCAGCCCCAGCATTTT.

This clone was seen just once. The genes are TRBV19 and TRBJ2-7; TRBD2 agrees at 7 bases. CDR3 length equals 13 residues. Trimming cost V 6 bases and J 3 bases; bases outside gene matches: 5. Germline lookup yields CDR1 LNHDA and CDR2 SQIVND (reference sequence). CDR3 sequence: CASSRGLVYEQYF. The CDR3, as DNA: TGTGCCAGTAGCCGAGGACTAGTCTACGAGCAGTACTTC. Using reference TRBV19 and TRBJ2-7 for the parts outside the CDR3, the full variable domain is DGGITQSPKYLFRKEGQNVTLSCEQNLNHDAMYWYRQDPGQGLRLIYYSQIVNDFQKGDIAEGYSVSREKKESFPLTVTSAQKNPTAFYLCASSRGLVYEQYFGPGTRLTVT.

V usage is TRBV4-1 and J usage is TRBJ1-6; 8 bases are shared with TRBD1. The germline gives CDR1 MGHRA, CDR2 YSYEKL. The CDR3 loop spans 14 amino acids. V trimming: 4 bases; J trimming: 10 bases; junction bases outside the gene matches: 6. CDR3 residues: CASSPGQVGSPLHF. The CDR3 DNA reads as TGCGCCAGCAGCCCGGGACAGGTGGGCTCACCCCTCCACTTT.

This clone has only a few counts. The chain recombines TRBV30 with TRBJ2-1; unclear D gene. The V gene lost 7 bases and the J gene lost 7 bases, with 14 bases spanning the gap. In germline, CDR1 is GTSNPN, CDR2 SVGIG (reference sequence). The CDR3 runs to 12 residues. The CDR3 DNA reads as TGTGCCTTTTCGATCGGAGCAAATGAGCAGTTCTTC. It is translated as CAFSIGANEQFF.

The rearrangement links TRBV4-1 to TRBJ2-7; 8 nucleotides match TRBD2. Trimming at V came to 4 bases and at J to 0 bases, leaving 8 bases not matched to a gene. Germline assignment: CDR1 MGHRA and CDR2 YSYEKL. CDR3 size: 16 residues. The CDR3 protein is CASSPGLSGGSYEQYF. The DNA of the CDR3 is TGCGCCAGCAGCCCCGGACTAAGCGGGGGCTCCTACGAGCAGTACTTC.